This TCR beta chain stems from a study of long-term antiretroviral therapy in people with HIV. This was the immunoSEQ v3.0 assay at survey level. Sequencing was directed toward about 40,000-55,000 T-cell genomes in each sample. The method was immunoSEQ multiplex PCR; TCRdb's version includes in-frame clones alone and lacks a portion of them. This table has some 33,000 clones, roughly 96% appearing once. Study observations and caveats: Spans of CDR3 length were tighter for HIV repertoires than for controls.

Points on this clone: Its antigen is currently unknown.

CDR1 SGHVS and CDR2 FQNEAQ come from the germline V gene. Germline trimming cut 5 bases from V and 6 bases from J; bases unmatched to any gene: 7. The CDR3 consists of 15 residues. The chain recombines TRBV7-8 with TRBJ2-2, with TRBD2 identical over 9 bases. This clonotype originated in a man aged 25-40 years with HIV. The sequenced sample was unsorted PBMCs, obtained 6.5 to 6.9 years after starting antiretroviral therapy. CDR3 nucleotides: TGTGCCAGCAGCCCGCGGGGGGGCTACGCCGGGGAGCTGTTTTTT. Translation gives CASSPRGGYAGELFF.